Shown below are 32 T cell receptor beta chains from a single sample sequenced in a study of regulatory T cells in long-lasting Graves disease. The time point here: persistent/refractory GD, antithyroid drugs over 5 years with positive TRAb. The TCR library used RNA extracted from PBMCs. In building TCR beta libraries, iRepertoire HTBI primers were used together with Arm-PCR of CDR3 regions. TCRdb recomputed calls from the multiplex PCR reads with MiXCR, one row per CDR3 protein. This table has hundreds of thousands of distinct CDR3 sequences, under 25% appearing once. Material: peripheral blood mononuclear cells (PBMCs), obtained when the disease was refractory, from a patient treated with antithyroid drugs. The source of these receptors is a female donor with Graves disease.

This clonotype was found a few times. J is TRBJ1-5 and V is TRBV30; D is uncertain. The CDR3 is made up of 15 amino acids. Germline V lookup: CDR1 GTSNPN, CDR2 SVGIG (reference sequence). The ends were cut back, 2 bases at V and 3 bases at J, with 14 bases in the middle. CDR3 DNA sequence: TGTGCCTGGAGTCCCCGATCCGGGTACAATCAGCCCCAGCATTTT. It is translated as CAWSPRSGYNQPQHF.

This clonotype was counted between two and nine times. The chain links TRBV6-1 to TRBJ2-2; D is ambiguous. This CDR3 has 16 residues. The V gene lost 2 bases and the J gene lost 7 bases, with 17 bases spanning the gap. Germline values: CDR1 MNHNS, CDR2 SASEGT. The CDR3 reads CASSERASRVGGELFF. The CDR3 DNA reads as TGTGCCAGCAGTGAAAGGGCTTCCCGCGTGGGCGGGGAGCTGTTTTTT.

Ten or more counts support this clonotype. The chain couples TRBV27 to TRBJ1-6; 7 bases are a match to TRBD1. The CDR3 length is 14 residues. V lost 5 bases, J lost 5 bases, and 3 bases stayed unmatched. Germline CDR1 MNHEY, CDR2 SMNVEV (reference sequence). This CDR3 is CASSTGDNNSPLHF. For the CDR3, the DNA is TGTGCCAGCAGTACAGGGGACAATAATTCACCCCTCCACTTT.

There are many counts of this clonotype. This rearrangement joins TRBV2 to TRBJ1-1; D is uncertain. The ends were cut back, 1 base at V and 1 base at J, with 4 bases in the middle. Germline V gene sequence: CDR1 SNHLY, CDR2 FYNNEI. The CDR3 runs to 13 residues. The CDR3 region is CASSEVANTEAFF. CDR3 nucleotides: TGTGCCAGCAGTGAAGTCGCGAACACTGAAGCTTTCTTT.

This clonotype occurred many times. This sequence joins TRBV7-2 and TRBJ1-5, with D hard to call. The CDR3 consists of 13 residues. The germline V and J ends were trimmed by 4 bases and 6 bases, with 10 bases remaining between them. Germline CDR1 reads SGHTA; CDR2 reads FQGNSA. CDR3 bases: TGTGCCAGCAGCTCCTGGGCCGGTCAGCCCCAGCATTTT. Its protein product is CASSSWAGQPQHF.

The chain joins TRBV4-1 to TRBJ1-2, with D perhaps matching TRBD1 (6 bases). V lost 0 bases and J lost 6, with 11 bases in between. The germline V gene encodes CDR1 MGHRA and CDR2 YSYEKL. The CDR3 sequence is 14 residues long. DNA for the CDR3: TGCGCCAGCAGCCAAGATAGTTCAGGGGATGGCTACACCTTC. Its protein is CASSQDSSGDGYTF.

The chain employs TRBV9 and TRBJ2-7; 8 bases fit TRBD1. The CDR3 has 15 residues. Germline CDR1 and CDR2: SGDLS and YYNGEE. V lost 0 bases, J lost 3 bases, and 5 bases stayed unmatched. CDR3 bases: TGTGCCAGCAGCGTAGACACCGGACAGGGCTACGAGCAGTACTTC. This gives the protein CASSVDTGQGYEQYF.

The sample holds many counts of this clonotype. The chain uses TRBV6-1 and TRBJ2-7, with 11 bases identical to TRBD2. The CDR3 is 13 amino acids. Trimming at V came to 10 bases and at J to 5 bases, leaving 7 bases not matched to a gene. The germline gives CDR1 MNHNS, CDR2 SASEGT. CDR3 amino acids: CATTSGSVNEQYF. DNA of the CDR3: TGTGCCACCACTAGCGGGAGTGTGAACGAGCAGTACTTC.

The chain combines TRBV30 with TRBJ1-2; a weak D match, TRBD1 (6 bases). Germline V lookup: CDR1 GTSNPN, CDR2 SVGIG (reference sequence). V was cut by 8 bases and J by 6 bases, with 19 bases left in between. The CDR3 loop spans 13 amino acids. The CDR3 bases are TGTGCCCGCTACTCAGGGGCTCTAAATGGCTACACCTTC. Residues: CARYSGALNGYTF.

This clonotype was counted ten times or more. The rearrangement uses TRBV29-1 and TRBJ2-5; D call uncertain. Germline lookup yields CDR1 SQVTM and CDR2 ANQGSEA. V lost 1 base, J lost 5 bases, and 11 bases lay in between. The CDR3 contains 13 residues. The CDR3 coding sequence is TGCAGCGTTGAAGGGGAAGCGACGGAGACCCAGTACTTC. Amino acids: CSVEGEATETQYF. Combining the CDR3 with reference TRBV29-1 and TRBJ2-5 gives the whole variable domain SAVISQKPSRDICQRGTSLTIQCQVDSQVTMMFWYRQQPGQSLTLIATANQGSEATYESGFVIDKFPISRPNLTFSTLTVSNMSPEDSSIYLCSVEGEATETQYFGPGTRLLVL.

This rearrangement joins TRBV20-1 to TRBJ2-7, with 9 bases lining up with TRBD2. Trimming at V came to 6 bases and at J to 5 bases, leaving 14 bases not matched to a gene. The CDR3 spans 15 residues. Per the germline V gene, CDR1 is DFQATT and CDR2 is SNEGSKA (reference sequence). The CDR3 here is CSAPLPAGGPNEQYF. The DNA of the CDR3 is TGCAGTGCCCCCCTGCCCGCGGGAGGGCCCAACGAGCAGTACTTC.

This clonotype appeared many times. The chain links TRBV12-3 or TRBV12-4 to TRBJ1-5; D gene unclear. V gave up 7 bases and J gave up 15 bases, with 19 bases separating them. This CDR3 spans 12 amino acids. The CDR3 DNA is TGTGCCAGCACCTCGGGCACAACTGCCCGGCATTTT. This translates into CASTSGTTARHF.

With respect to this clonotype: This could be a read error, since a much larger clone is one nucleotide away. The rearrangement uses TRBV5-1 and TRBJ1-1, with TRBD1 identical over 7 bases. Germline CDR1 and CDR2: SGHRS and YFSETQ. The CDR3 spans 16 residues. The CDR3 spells CASSSGQDLMNTEASF. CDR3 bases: TGCGCCAGCAGCAGCGGACAGGACCTCATGAACACTGAAGCTTCCTTT.

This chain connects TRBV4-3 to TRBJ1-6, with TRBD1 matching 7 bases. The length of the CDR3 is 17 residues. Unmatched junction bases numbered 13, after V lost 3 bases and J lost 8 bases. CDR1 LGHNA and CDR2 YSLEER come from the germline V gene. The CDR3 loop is CASSQETGDRGYSPLHF. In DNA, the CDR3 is TGCGCCAGCAGCCAGGAAACAGGGGACCGTGGGTATTCACCCCTCCACTTT.

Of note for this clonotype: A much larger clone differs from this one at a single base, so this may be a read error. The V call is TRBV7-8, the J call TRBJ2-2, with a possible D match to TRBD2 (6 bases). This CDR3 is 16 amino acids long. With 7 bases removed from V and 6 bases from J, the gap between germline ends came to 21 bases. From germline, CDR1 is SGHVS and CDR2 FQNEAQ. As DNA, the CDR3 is TGTGCCAGCACCCAGAAGGGCAGGAGGGCCCCCGGGGAGCTGTTTTTT. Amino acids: CASTQKGRRAPGELFF.

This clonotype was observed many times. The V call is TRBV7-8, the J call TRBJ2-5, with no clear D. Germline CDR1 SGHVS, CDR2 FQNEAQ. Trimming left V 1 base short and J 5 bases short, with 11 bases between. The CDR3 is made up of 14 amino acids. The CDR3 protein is CASSLESRAETQYF. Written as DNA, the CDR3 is TGTGCCAGCAGCTTAGAAAGTCGAGCGGAGACCCAGTACTTC.

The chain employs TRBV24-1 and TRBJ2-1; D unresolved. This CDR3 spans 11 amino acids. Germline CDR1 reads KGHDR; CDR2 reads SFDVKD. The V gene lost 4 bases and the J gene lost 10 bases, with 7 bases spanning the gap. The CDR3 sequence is CATSDQEEQFF. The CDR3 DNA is TGTGCCACCAGTGACCAAGAAGAGCAGTTCTTC.

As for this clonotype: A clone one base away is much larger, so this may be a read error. The DNA for the CDR3 is TGCAGTGCTGATACAGGGGGGCCTGAAGCTTTCTTT. Translation gives CSADTGGPEAFF. The chain links TRBV20-1 to TRBJ1-1; 8 bases agree with TRBD1. The CDR3 covers 12 residues. The V segment lost 5 bases and the J segment 6 bases; nucleotides outside the gene matches: 5. Germline-derived CDR1 and CDR2 are DFQATT and SNEGSKA (reference sequence).

CDR3 DNA: TGTGCCAGTCGGCGTGGAGGGGACCCTGAAGCTTTCTTT. Its translation: CASRRGGDPEAFF. The chain combines TRBV3-1 with TRBJ1-1, with a weak D call TRBD1 (5 bases). Germline-derived CDR1 and CDR2 are LGHDT and YNNKEL (reference sequence). This CDR3 has 13 residues. Trimming cost V 9 bases and J 6 bases, with 17 bases left between them.

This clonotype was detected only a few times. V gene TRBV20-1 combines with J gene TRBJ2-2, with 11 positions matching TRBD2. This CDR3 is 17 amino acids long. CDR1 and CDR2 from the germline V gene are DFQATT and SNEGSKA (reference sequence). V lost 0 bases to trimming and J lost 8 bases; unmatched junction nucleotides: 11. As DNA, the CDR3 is TGCAGTGCTAGAGATGCGGGACTAGCGGACCCACGAGGGGAGCTGTTTTTT. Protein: CSARDAGLADPRGELFF.

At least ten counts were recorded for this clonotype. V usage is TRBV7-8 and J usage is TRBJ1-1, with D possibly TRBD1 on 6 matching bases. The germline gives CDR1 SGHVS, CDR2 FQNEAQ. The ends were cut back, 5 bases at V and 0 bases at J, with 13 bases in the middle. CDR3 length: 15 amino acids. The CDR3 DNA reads TGTGCCAGCAGCCCCCGGGGGGGGCTGAACACTGAAGCTTTCTTT. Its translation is CASSPRGGLNTEAFF. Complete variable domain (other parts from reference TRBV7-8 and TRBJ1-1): GAGVSQSPRYKVAKRGQDVALRCDPISGHVSLFWYQQALGQGPEFLTYFQNEAQLDKSGLPSDRFFAERPEGSVSTLKIQRTQQEDSAVYLCASSPRGGLNTEAFFGQGTRLTVV.

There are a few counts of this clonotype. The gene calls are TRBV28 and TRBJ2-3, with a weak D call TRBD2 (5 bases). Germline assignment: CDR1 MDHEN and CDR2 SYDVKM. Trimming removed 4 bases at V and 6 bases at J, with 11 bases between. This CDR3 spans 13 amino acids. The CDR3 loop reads CASSSPSWDTQYF. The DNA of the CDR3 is TGTGCCAGCAGTTCCCCTAGCTGGGATACGCAGTATTTT.

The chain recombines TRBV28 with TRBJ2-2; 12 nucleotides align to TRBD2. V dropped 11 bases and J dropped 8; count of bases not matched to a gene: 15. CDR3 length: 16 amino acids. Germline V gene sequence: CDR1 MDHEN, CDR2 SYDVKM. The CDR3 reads CAAGLAGPVAAGELFF. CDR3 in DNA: TGTGCCGCGGGACTAGCGGGCCCAGTAGCTGCGGGGGAGCTGTTTTTT.

CDR3 in amino acids: CASSQDGGGLFAEAFF. CDR3 in DNA: TGTGCCAGCAGCCAAGATGGCGGGGGGCTATTCGCTGAAGCTTTCTTT. The J gene is TRBJ1-1, the V gene TRBV14, with a possible D match to TRBD1 (6 bases). In germline, CDR1 is SGHDN, CDR2 FVKESK. V lost 0 bases and J 6 bases, leaving 17 bases between the germline ends. The CDR3 is 16 amino acids.

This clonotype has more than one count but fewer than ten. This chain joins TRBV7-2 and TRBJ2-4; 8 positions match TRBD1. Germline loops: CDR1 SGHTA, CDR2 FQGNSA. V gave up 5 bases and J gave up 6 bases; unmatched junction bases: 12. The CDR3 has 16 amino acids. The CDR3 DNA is TGTGCCAGCAGCGTGAGGGACAGGCCCTGGGGAAACATTCAGTACTTC. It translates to CASSVRDRPWGNIQYF.

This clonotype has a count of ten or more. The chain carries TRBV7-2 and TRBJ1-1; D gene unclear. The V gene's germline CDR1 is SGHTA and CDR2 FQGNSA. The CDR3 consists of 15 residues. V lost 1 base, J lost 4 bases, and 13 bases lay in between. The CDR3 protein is CASSLGWTVITEAFF. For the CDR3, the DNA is TGTGCCAGCAGCTTAGGATGGACGGTGATCACTGAAGCTTTCTTT.

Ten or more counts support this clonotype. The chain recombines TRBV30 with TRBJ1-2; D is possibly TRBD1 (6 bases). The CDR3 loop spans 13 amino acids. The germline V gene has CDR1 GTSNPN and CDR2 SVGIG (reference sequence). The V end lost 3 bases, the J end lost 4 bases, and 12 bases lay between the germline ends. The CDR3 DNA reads TGTGCCTGGAGCGATGGACAGCCCTATGGCTACACCTTC. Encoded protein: CAWSDGQPYGYTF.

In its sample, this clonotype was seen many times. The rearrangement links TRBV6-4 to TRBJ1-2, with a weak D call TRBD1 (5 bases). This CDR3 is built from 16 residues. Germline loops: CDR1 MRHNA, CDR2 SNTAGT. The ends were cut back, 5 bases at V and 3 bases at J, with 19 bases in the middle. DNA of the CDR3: TGTGCCAGCAGTCCAGCCGGGACTAAAGGTTACTATGGCTACACCTTC. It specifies CASSPAGTKGYYGYTF.

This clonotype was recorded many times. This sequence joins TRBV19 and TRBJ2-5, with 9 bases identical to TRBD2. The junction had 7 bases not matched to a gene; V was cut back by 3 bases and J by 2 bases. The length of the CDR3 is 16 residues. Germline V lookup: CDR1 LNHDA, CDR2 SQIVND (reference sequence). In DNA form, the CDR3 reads TGTGCCAGTAGTATCATAGCTAGCGGGATGCAAGAGACCCAGTACTTC. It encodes CASSIIASGMQETQYF.

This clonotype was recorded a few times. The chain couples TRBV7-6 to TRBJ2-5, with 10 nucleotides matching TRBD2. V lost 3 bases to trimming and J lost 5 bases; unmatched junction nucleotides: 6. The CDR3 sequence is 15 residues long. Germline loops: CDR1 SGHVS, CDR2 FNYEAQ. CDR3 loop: CASSFGLAASETQYF. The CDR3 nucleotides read TGTGCCAGCAGCTTCGGACTAGCGGCCAGCGAGACCCAGTACTTC. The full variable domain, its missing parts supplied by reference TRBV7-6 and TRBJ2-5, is GAGVSQSPRYKVTKRGQDVALRCDPISGHVSLYWYRQALGQGPEFLTYFNYEAQQDKSGLPNDRFSAERPEGSISTLTIQRTEQRDSAMYRCASSFGLAASETQYFGPGTRLLVL.

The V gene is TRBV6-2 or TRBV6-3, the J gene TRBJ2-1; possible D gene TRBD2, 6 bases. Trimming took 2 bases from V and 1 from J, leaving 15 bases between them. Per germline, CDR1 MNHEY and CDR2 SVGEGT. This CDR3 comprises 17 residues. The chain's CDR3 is CASSYVTGAGSYNEQFF. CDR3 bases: TGTGCCAGCAGTTACGTCACGGGAGCTGGGTCCTACAATGAGCAGTTCTTC.

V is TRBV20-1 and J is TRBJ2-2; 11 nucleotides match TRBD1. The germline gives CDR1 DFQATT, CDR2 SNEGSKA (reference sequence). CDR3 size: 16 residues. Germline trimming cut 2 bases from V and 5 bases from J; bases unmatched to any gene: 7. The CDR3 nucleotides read TGCAGTGCTAGATCGGAGGGACAGGGGGTGACCGGGGAGCTGTTTTTT. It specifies CSARSEGQGVTGELFF.